This T cell receptor beta chain comes out of a study of spatial heterogeneity in lung cancer. Background on the study: Matched bulk RNA-seq provided a T cell module score, and TCR transcript counts in tumor regions correlated strongly with it. Regarding the study as a whole: Ubiquitous expanded TCR counts tracked ubiquitous nonsynonymous mutations; regional expanded TCR counts tracked regional nonsynonymous mutations. For expanded intratumoral alpha and beta TCRs, counts tracked tumor mutation counts.

CDR3 length equals 14 residues. Germline-derived CDR1 and CDR2 are SNHLY and FYNNEI. The junction had 7 bases not matched to a gene; V was cut back by 6 bases and J by 7 bases. Noted time point: sample taken at primary tumor resection. There were 72 donors, all of them untreated patients with early-stage non-small cell lung cancer. This clonotype was seen many times. The antigen remains unidentified. TCRdb re-analysed the 5' RACE reads in MiXCR, keeping a single row per CDR3 protein. Of 8,000 to 9,500 distinct CDR3 sequences in the sample, approximately 6.8% were seen once. The clonotype was recovered from a male donor with early-stage non-small cell lung cancer. The sequencing used lung tumor tissue, collected at surgery. This rearrangement joins TRBV2 to TRBJ1-5; the match to TRBD1 covers 9 bases. In DNA, the CDR3 is TGTGCCAGCAGGTCGGGGACAGGGTACCAGCCCCAGCATTTT. Translating it yields CASRSGTGYQPQHF. The complete variable domain, with remaining parts taken from reference TRBV2 and TRBJ1-5, reads EPEVTQTPSHQVTQMGQEVILRCVPISNHLYFYWYRQILGQKVEFLVSFYNNEISEKSEIFDDQFSVERPDGSNFTLKIRSTKLEDSAMYFCASRSGTGYQPQHFGDGTRLSIL.